This TCR beta chain was profiled in a study of CD8 T cells in Susac syndrome (dated by TCRdb to the late 2010s). Looking at the study overall: Among the Susac syndrome patients who were sequenced, clinically active disease was present in more than five and clinical remission was observed in roughly eight. At blood withdrawal, Susac syndrome patients were either therapy-naive, taking corticosteroids (in some cases with IVIg as well), or taking IVIg alone. The study used repertoire sequencing to test whether antigen drove CD8+ T cell activation and differentiation in Susac syndrome. Broad study findings and their caveats: In patients with Susac syndrome, the CD4+ T cell repertoire showed no detectable clonal expansion. The number of individuals in the TCR sequencing and HLA analysis was recognized as being relatively small.

A remark on this clonotype: The clone's antigen remains unknown. One base away there is no much larger clone; base qualities are not given.

RNA was extracted using the RNeasy kit, and about 0.45 to 1 ug of the RNA was reverse transcribed with random hexamers. The immunoSEQ multiplex PCR assay, which covers 54 Vbeta and 13 Jbeta segments, was used to amplify TCR beta CDR3 regions. Bias from PCR amplification was corrected by using a synthetic template baseline for primer optimization and for computational correction. In the paper's pipeline: Only productive sequences were kept, with reads annotated to V, D and J genes according to IMGT and analyzed in immunoSEQ Analyzer. Clonality was computed as one minus Shannon entropy normalized by log2 of the number of productive unique sequences. For each patient and control, public and private clones were evaluated within the 100 most prevalent clones. Clones were defined as Susac-specific when absent from the healthy and MS cohorts, from about 1,100 published viral clones and from other ImmuneACCESS disease sequences. TCRdb reprocessing: public reads trimmed at Q25 with fastp, clones called with MiXCR, in-frame beta chains kept. Every CDR3 protein is listed once, alongside the most common genes and DNA of its rows. TCRdb, not the original authors, processed these V and J calls. This sample has some 180,000 distinct CDR3 sequences in its table, and over 75% of those were observed once. Over 0.075% of the sample is held by the ten biggest clonotypes.

Peripheral blood CD8+ and CD4+ T cells from healthy donors, Susac syndrome patients and multiple sclerosis patients were profiled by high-throughput TCR beta sequencing. The Susac syndrome patients fulfilled recently defined diagnostic criteria for either definite or probable disease. CD8+ TEMRA cells were enriched by FACS, while bulk CD8+ and CD4+ T cells were purified by magnetic negative isolation. Blood was collected in EDTA tubes and processed within 24 hours, with PBMCs isolated through density gradient centrifugation. PBMCs intended for TCR sequencing were cryopreserved in liquid nitrogen and were subsequently thawed in a 37 degrees C water bath. Purity of sorted or isolated CD4+, CD8+ and CD8+ TEMRA cells was at least 90%. The source material was CD4+ T cells from PBMCs. The receptor was isolated from a human donor with Susac syndrome.

The CDR3 in this case is CASSEQGGNQPQHF. The DNA sequence follows: TGTGCCAGCAGTGAACAGGGAGGCAATCAGCCCCAGCATTTT. The chain was built from TRBV12-3 or TRBV12-4 and TRBJ1-5, with TRBD1 tentatively as D gene (6 bases match). Counted from cysteine to phenylalanine, this CDR3 has 14 amino acids. CDR3 DNA is the only sequence kept; it has 42 bases, read in frame from the first base. V is reduced by 5 bases and J by 2 bases, leaving a spacing of 10 bases between them.